These 29 T cell receptor beta chains came from one sample sequenced in a study of blood T cell repertoires in COVID-19. The table came from immunoSEQ multiplex PCR; TCRdb's copy has only in-frame clones and leaves some out. The repertoire holds some 100,000 clones, with over 75% as singletons. The source material was peripheral blood. The receptors here all came from a man aged 50 to 60 with acute or convalescent COVID-19.

The J gene is TRBJ1-1, the V gene TRBV12-3 or TRBV12-4; TRBD1 is a possible D gene (5 bases). With 6 bases removed from V and 2 bases from J, the gap between germline ends came to 10 bases. The CDR3 contains 13 residues. The CDR3 nucleotides read TGTGCCAGCAGGTGGGGGGGAAACACTGAAGCTTTCTTT. This codes for CASRWGGNTEAFF.

This clone has a handful of counts. The identical CDR3 is also encoded by other nucleotide sequences in the sample. The rearrangement links TRBV6-1 to TRBJ2-1; possible D gene TRBD1, 7 bases. The CDR3 consists of 13 residues. Germline CDR1 is MNHNS and CDR2 is SASEGT. V was shortened by 2 bases and J by 7 bases, with 9 bases between the two germline ends. Here the CDR3 DNA reads TGTGCCAGCAGTGAACAGGGGGGAAATGAGCAGTTCTTC. It yields the protein CASSEQGGNEQFF.

The rearrangement uses TRBV6-5 and TRBJ2-7; 9 bases are a match to TRBD1. The CDR3 length is 15 residues. The junction had 9 bases not matched to a gene; V was cut back by 6 bases and J by 3 bases. Germline V gives CDR1 MNHEY, CDR2 SVGAGI. CDR3 DNA: TGTGCCAGCAGCCCCCGACCGGGACAGGGCTACGAGCAGTACTTC. It specifies CASSPRPGQGYEQYF.

CDR3 coding DNA: TGTGCCAGCAGCAAGGGACAGTTCTTGGTGGAAGCTTTCTTT. Translated: CASSKGQFLVEAFF. J is TRBJ1-1 and V is TRBV21-1; the D call of TRBD1 is as the table states it, not checked on the DNA. TRBV21-1 is given as a pseudogene. The CDR3 consists of 14 residues.

This clone was counted a few times. The V and J genes are TRBV5-6 and TRBJ1-1, with a possible D match to TRBD1 (5 bases). Trimming stripped 3 bases from V and 11 bases from J, with 14 bases between. This CDR3 region has 12 residues. Germline V gene sequence: CDR1 SGHDT, CDR2 YYEEEE. The CDR3 spells CASSSRAEGAFF. The CDR3 DNA reads TGTGCCAGCAGCTCCAGGGCCGAAGGGGCTTTCTTT. Full variable domain (remainder filled in from reference TRBV5-6 and TRBJ1-1): DAGVTQSPTHLIKTRGQQVTLRCSPKSGHDTVSWYQQALGQGPQFIFQYYEEEERQRGNFPDRFSGHQFPNYSSELNVNALLLGDSALYLCASSSRAEGAFFGQGTRLTVV.

This chain joins TRBV30 and TRBJ2-7; D might be TRBD2 (7 bases). The V gene lost 5 bases and the J gene lost 4 bases, with 27 bases spanning the gap. Germline V gene data show CDR1 as GTSNPN and CDR2 as SVGIG (reference sequence). This CDR3 has 17 amino acids. CDR3 sequence (DNA): TGTGCCTGGTCCTTGGGGGGGGGACACAAGTCCCTATACGAGCAGTACTTC. It translates to CAWSLGGGHKSLYEQYF.

This clone was seen only once. V is TRBV19 and J is TRBJ1-4; 7 positions agree with TRBD1. Germline lookup yields CDR1 LNHDA and CDR2 SQIVND (reference sequence). The CDR3 is 16 residues long. V was pared by 3 bases and J by 7 bases, with 11 bases of the junction left unmatched. In DNA, the CDR3 is TGTGCCAGTAGTATTGGATTAGACAGGGTGACTGAAAAACTGTTTTTT. Amino acid sequence: CASSIGLDRVTEKLFF.

The chain is built from TRBV7-8 and TRBJ1-5, with 10 bases that match TRBD1. Germline CDR1 is SGHVS and CDR2 is FQNEAQ. The length of the CDR3 is 16 residues. V gave up 5 bases and J gave up 7 bases; unmatched junction bases: 11. CDR3: CASSQMGQGNRQPQHF. In DNA, the CDR3 is TGTGCCAGCAGCCAAATGGGACAGGGGAATAGGCAGCCCCAGCATTTT.

This rearrangement joins TRBV18 to TRBJ2-1, with D perhaps matching TRBD2 (6 bases). Per the germline V gene, CDR1 is KGHSH and CDR2 is LQKENI. Trimming stripped 5 bases from V and 6 bases from J, with 20 bases between. CDR3 length: 16 amino acids. The DNA for the CDR3 is TGTGCCAGCTCAACCTCTGGGAGCGGGCGGTCCAATGAGCAGTTCTTC. It yields the protein CASSTSGSGRSNEQFF.

The chain carries TRBV29-1 and TRBJ2-4, with 12 nucleotides matching TRBD2. This CDR3 comprises 17 residues. Germline assignment: CDR1 SQVTM and CDR2 ANQGSEA. V lost 7 bases and J lost 0; bases outside the gene matches: 10. This CDR3 reads CSGLGLAGLIAKNIQYF. The CDR3 nucleotides read TGCAGCGGGCTGGGACTAGCGGGCCTCATAGCCAAAAACATTCAGTACTTC.

The chain carries TRBV10-3 and TRBJ2-1; D is ambiguous. V was shortened by 2 bases and J by 6 bases, with 11 bases between the two germline ends. CDR1 is ENHRY, CDR2 SYGVKD, per germline. The CDR3 length is 14 residues. DNA of the CDR3: TGTGCCATCAGTGAGCCGACTCCACGCAATGAGCAGTTCTTC. Translation gives CAISEPTPRNEQFF.

V is TRBV19 and J is TRBJ1-2; 11 bases are a match to TRBD1. The ends lost 9 bases at V and 4 bases at J; junction bases unmatched: 7. The germline V gene has CDR1 LNHDA and CDR2 SQIVND (reference sequence). The CDR3 totals 14 residues. The chain's CDR3 is CASTRTGGTYGYTF. In DNA form, the CDR3 reads TGTGCCAGCACTAGGACAGGGGGCACCTATGGCTACACCTTC.

The chain recombines TRBV11-1 with TRBJ2-5; D possibly corresponds to TRBD2 (5 bases). The CDR3 covers 13 residues. The V and J ends lost 1 base and 7 bases respectively, with 10 bases between them. CDR1 is SGHAT and CDR2 is FQDESV in the germline V gene (reference sequence). CDR3 loop: CASSLGTWGTQYF. The CDR3 coding sequence is TGTGCCAGCAGCTTAGGGACTTGGGGGACCCAGTACTTC.

The chain combines TRBV19 with TRBJ1-5, with 7 positions matching TRBD1. The CDR3 is 14 amino acids. From germline, CDR1 is LNHDA and CDR2 SQIVND (reference sequence). V was pared by 7 bases and J by 4 bases, with 7 bases of the junction left unmatched. CDR3 amino acids: CASTIRGFNQPQHF. For the CDR3, the DNA is TGTGCCAGTACCATCAGGGGGTTTAATCAGCCCCAGCATTTT.

The chain uses TRBV7-2 and TRBJ1-6; 7 bases fit TRBD1. CDR3 size: 16 residues. After removal of 5 bases from V and 1 base from J, the junction contained 5 bases not matched to a gene. In germline, CDR1 is SGHTA, CDR2 FQGNSA. CDR3: CASSPQGWSYNSPLHF. In DNA form, the CDR3 reads TGTGCCAGCAGCCCACAGGGGTGGTCCTATAATTCACCCCTCCACTTT. The full variable domain, completed using reference TRBV7-2 and TRBJ1-6, is GAGVSQSPSNKVTEKGKDVELRCDPISGHTALYWYRQSLGQGLEFLIYFQGNSAPDKSGLPSDRFSAERTGGSVSTLTIQRTQQEDSAVYLCASSPQGWSYNSPLHFGNGTRLTVT.

V is TRBV30 and J is TRBJ1-1, with 9 bases lining up with TRBD1. The CDR3 covers 13 residues. Germline V gene data show CDR1 as GTSNPN and CDR2 as SVGIG (reference sequence). Trimming removed 6 bases from V and 5 bases from J; junction bases left unmatched: 7. The CDR3 DNA reads as TGTGCCTGCAAACAGGGGGCAGGTACTGAAGCTTTCTTT. Translated: CACKQGAGTEAFF. The full variable domain, in which reference TRBV30 and TRBJ1-1 provide the parts outside the CDR3, is SQTIHQWPATLVQPVGSPLSLECTVEGTSNPNLYWYRQAAGRGLQLLFYSVGIGQISSEVPQNLSASRPQDRQFILSSKKLLLSDSGFYLCACKQGAGTEAFFGQGTRLTVV.

The chain has TRBV24-1 and TRBJ2-2; D unclear. Trimming removed 7 bases at V and 2 bases at J, with 10 bases between. The CDR3 is 14 residues long. Germline V gene lookup returns CDR1 KGHDR and CDR2 SFDVKD. This CDR3 is CATRSYLNTGELFF. CDR3 nucleotide sequence: TGTGCCACCAGGTCCTACCTAAACACCGGGGAGCTGTTTTTT.

This chain uses TRBV5-8 with TRBJ1-4, with D perhaps TRBD1 (6 bases). CDR1 is SGHTS and CDR2 is YDEGEE in the germline V gene. Between the trimmed V and J ends, which lost 2 bases and 6 bases, there was a span of 11 bases. This CDR3 region has 14 residues. The CDR3 region has the DNA TGTGCCAGCAGCTTTGGGGGCGGCGATGAAAAACTGTTTTTT. Translated, it gives CASSFGGGDEKLFF.

The chain links TRBV7-8 to TRBJ1-5; D perhaps matches TRBD1 (5 bases). Trimming shortened V by 5 bases and J by 2 bases, and 19 bases separated the two germline ends. CDR1 and CDR2 (germline): SGHVS, FQNEAQ. CDR3 length: 17 residues. The CDR3 reads CASSPSGAGVGNQPQHF. In nucleotides, the CDR3 is TGTGCCAGCAGCCCTAGTGGGGCGGGGGTTGGCAATCAGCCCCAGCATTTT.

In this sample, this clone turned up a few times. The chain links TRBV28 to TRBJ2-7; 12 bases fit TRBD2. Germline values: CDR1 MDHEN, CDR2 SYDVKM. The CDR3 is 16 amino acids. After removal of 3 bases from V and 2 bases from J, the junction contained 5 bases not matched to a gene. CDR3 amino acids: CASSLRTSGETYEQYF. The DNA for the CDR3 is TGTGCCAGCAGTTTGAGGACTAGCGGGGAGACCTACGAGCAGTACTTC.

The rearrangement joins TRBV10-1 to TRBJ2-3; a weak D match, TRBD2 (5 bases). The germline V and J ends were trimmed by 3 bases and 0 bases, with 7 bases remaining between them. The CDR3 is made up of 14 amino acids. Germline loops: CDR1 WNHNN, CDR2 SYGVQD (reference sequence). DNA of the CDR3: TGCGCCAGCAGTGATAGCGCGAGCACAGATACGCAGTATTTT. Translating gives CASSDSASTDTQYF.

The rearrangement joins TRBV7-9 to TRBJ2-3, with TRBD2 matching over 7 bases. The CDR3 consists of 13 residues. CDR1 and CDR2 (germline): SEHNR, FQNEAQ (reference sequence). The ends lost 7 bases at V and 4 bases at J; junction bases unmatched: 5. CDR3 in amino acids: CASKAGWADTQYF. CDR3 sequence (DNA): TGTGCCAGCAAAGCGGGATGGGCAGATACGCAGTATTTT.

This rearrangement joins TRBV12-2 to TRBJ1-4. TRBV12-2 is deemed a pseudogene. The length of the CDR3 is 14 residues. This CDR3 reads CASRKRGVGEKLFF. DNA for the CDR3: TGTGCAAGTCGGAAGCGGGGGGTGGGAGAAAAACTGTTTTTT.

V usage is TRBV5-4 and J usage is TRBJ2-2; 7 bases are shared with TRBD1. Germline V gene lookup returns CDR1 SGHNT and CDR2 YYREEE (reference sequence). CDR3 length: 15 residues. Trimming cost V 5 bases and J 4 bases; bases outside gene matches: 8. The CDR3 loop is CASSFGTAITGELFF. The CDR3 coding sequence is TGTGCCAGCAGTTTCGGGACAGCGATCACCGGGGAGCTGTTTTTT.

This chain uses TRBV2 with TRBJ1-1; 8 nucleotides agree with TRBD1. Germline-derived CDR1 and CDR2 are SNHLY and FYNNEI. The CDR3 is 19 amino acids. Trimming at V came to 0 bases and at J to 0 bases, leaving 12 bases not matched to a gene. DNA of the CDR3: TGTGCCAGCAGTGAAGCGCTTCGGGGCAGGGGGCGGATGAACACTGAAGCTTTCTTT. Translation: CASSEALRGRGRMNTEAFF.

CDR3 in amino acids: CASSLPRPTGRESSYEQYF. DNA for the CDR3: TGTGCCAGCAGTTTACCCCGCCCTACCGGGAGGGAGAGCTCCTACGAGCAGTACTTC. The chain couples TRBV28 to TRBJ2-7; 8 bases fit TRBD2. The CDR3 totals 19 residues. The germline V gene encodes CDR1 MDHEN and CDR2 SYDVKM. J gave up 0 bases and V 2 bases, and 15 bases lay outside the gene matches. The variable domain in full, completed from reference TRBV28 and TRBJ2-7, reads DVKVTQSSRYLVKRTGEKVFLECVQDMDHENMFWYRQDPGLGLRLIYFSYDVKMKEKGDIPEGYSVSREKKERFSLILESASTNQTSMYLCASSLPRPTGRESSYEQYFGPGTRLTVT.

The table lists this clone with a count of one. CDR3 in DNA: TGTGCCAGCAGTCCGACAGGGAGTAACTATGGCTACACCTTC. This codes for CASSPTGSNYGYTF. J is TRBJ1-2 and V is TRBV2; TRBD1 agrees at 7 bases. J lost 1 base, V lost 5 bases, and 4 bases had no gene match. The germline gives CDR1 SNHLY, CDR2 FYNNEI. CDR3 length: 14 residues. The entire variable domain, with the rest obtained from reference TRBV2 and TRBJ1-2, is as follows: EPEVTQTPSHQVTQMGQEVILRCVPISNHLYFYWYRQILGQKVEFLVSFYNNEISEKSEIFDDQFSVERPDGSNFTLKIRSTKLEDSAMYFCASSPTGSNYGYTFGSGTRLTVV.

The chain uses TRBV27 and TRBJ2-3; tentative D call: TRBD2 (6 bases). Trimming removed 6 bases at V and 1 base at J, with 8 bases between. The CDR3 runs 13 residues. CDR1 and CDR2 (germline): MNHEY, SMNVEV (reference sequence). The CDR3 protein is CASRKRGTDTQYF. The CDR3 DNA reads TGTGCCAGCAGAAAGCGGGGCACAGATACGCAGTATTTT.

The chain uses TRBV12-5 and TRBJ2-7; TRBD2 might be the D (5 bases). The CDR3 is 16 residues long. Trimming cost V 0 bases and J 0 bases, with 12 bases left between them. CDR1 and CDR2 from the germline V gene are LGHNT and FRNRAP. The CDR3: CASGLVRTGSSYEQYF. CDR3 DNA: TGTGCTAGTGGTTTGGTTCGGACGGGAAGCTCCTACGAGCAGTACTTC.